This T cell receptor beta chain was documented in a study of monozygotic twins with inflammatory bowel disease. UMIs containing a 6-nucleotide sample barcode were added via template switching. Researchers put TCRalpha and TCRbeta cDNA through two nested PCRs lasting around 15 and 10 cycles. TCRdb reprocessed the 5' RACE reads; each CDR3 protein has one entry and no DNA is given. The listing contains approximately 400,000 distinct CDR3 sequences. This CDR3 is 15 amino acids long. Germline V lookup: CDR1 SEHNR, CDR2 FQNEAQ (reference sequence). Sequencing was done on a sample of blood. The receptor's source is a human donor with ulcerative colitis or Crohn's disease, or a healthy co-twin of an affected twin (not recorded which). The chain links TRBV7-9 to TRBJ1-1. The CDR3 region is CASIPPDRALTEAFF.